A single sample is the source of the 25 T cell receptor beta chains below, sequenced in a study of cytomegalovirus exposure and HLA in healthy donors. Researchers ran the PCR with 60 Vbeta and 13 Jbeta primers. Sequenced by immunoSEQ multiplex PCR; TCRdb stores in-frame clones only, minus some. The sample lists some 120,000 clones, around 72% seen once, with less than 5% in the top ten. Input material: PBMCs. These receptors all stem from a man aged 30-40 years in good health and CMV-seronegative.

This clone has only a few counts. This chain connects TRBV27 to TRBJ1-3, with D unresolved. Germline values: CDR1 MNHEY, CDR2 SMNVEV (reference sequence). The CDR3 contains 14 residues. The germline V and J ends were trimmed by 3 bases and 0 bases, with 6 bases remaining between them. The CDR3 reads CASSLRRSGNTIYF. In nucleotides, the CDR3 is TGTGCCAGCAGTTTGCGGCGCTCTGGAAACACCATATATTTT.

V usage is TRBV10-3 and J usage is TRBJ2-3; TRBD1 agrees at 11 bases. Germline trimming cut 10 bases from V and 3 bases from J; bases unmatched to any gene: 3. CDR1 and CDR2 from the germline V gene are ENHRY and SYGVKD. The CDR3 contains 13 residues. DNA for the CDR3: TGTGCCAGCCGGGACAGGGGGACAGATACGCAGTATTTT. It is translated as CASRDRGTDTQYF.

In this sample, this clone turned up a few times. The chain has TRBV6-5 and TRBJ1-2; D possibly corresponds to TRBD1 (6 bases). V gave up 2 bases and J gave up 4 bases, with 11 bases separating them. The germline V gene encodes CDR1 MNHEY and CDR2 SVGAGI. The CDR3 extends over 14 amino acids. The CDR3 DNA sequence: TGTGCCAGCAGTTACGTGGACAGTGCCTATGGCTACACCTTC. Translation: CASSYVDSAYGYTF.

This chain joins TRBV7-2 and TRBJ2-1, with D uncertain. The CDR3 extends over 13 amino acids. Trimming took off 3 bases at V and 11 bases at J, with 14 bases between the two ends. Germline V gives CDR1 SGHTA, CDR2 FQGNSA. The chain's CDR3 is CASSLLKETQQFF. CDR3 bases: TGTGCCAGCAGCTTGCTAAAAGAGACTCAGCAGTTCTTC.

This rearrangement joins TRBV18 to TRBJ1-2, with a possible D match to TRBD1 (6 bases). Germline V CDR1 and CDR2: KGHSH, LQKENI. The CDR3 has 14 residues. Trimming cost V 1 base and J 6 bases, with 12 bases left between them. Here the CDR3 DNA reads TGTGCCAGCTCACCACTGAGGCAGGGGAATGGCTACACCTTC. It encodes CASSPLRQGNGYTF.

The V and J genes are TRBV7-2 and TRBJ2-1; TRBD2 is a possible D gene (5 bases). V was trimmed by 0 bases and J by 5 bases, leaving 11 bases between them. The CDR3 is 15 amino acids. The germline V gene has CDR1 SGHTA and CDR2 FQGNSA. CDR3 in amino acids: CASSLARVLDNEQFF. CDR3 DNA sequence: TGTGCCAGCAGCTTAGCGAGGGTTTTGGACAATGAGCAGTTCTTC. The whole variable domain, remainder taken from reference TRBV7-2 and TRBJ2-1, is GAGVSQSPSNKVTEKGKDVELRCDPISGHTALYWYRQSLGQGLEFLIYFQGNSAPDKSGLPSDRFSAERTGGSVSTLTIQRTQQEDSAVYLCASSLARVLDNEQFFGPGTRLTVL.

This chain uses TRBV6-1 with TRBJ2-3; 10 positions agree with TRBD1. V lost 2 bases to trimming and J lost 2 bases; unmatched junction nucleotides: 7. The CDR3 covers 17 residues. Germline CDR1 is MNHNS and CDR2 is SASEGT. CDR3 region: CASSELRRQGATDTQYF. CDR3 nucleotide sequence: TGTGCCAGCAGTGAACTGAGGAGACAGGGGGCCACAGATACGCAGTATTTT.

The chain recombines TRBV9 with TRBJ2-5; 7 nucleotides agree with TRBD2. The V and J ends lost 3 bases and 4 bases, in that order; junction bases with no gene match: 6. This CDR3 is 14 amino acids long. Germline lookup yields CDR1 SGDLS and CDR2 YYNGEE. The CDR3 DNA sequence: TGTGCCAGCAGCGGAGAATGGGGGGGAGAGACCCAGTACTTC. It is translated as CASSGEWGGETQYF.

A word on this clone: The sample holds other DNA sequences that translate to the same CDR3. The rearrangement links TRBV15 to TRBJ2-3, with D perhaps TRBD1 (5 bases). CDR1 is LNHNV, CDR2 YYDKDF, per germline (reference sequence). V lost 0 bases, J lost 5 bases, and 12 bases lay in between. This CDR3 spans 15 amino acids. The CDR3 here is CATSRDVTGGDTQYF. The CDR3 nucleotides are TGTGCCACCAGCAGAGATGTCACAGGCGGAGATACGCAGTATTTT.

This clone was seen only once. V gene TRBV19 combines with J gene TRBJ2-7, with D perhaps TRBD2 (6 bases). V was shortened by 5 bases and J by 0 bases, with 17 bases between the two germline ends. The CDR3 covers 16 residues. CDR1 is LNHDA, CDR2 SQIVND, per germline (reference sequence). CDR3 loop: CASSAGTQISSYEQYF. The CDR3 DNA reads TGTGCCAGTAGTGCCGGGACTCAAATTAGCTCCTACGAGCAGTACTTC.

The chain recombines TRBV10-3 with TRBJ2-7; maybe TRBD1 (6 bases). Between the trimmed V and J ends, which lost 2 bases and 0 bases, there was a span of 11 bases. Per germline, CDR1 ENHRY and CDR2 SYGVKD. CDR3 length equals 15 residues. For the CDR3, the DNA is TGTGCCATCAGTGAGGTAGCAGGGGTCTCCTACGAGCAGTACTTC. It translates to CAISEVAGVSYEQYF.

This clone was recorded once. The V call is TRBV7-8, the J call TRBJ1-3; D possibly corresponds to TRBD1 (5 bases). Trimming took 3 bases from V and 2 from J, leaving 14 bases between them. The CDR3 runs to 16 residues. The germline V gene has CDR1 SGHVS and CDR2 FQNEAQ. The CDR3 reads CASSLGPPWAGNTIYF. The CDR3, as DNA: TGTGCCAGCAGCTTGGGGCCTCCCTGGGCTGGAAACACCATATATTTT.

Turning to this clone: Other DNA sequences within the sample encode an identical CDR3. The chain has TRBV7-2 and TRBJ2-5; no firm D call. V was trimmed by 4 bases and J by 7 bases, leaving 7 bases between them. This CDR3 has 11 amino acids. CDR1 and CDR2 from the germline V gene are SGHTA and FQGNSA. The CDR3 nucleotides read TGTGCCAGCAGCTACTCCGGGACCCAGTACTTC. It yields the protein CASSYSGTQYF.

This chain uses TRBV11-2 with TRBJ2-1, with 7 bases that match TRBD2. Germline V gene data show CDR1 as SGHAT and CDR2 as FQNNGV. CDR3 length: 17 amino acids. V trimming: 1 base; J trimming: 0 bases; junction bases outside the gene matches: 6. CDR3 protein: CASSLVAGVDSYNEQFF. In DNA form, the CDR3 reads TGTGCCAGCAGCTTAGTCGCGGGGGTCGACTCCTACAATGAGCAGTTCTTC. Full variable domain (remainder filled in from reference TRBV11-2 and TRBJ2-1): EAGVAQSPRYKIIEKRQSVAFWCNPISGHATLYWYQQILGQGPKLLIQFQNNGVVDDSQLPKDRFSAERLKGVDSTLKIQPAKLEDSAVYLCASSLVAGVDSYNEQFFGPGTRLTVL.

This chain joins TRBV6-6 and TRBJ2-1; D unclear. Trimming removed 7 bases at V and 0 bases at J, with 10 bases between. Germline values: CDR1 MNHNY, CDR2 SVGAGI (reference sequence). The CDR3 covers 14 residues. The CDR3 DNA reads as TGTGCCAGCATGTTGCCGAGCTCCTACAATGAGCAGTTCTTC. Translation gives CASMLPSSYNEQFF.

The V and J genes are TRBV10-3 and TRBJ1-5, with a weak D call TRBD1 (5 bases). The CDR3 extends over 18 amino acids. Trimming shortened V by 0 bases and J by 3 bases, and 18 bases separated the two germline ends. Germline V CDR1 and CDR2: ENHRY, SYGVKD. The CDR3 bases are TGTGCCATCAGTGAGTCTTGGACCGGGACTCATGACAATCAGCCCCAGCATTTT. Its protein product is CAISESWTGTHDNQPQHF.

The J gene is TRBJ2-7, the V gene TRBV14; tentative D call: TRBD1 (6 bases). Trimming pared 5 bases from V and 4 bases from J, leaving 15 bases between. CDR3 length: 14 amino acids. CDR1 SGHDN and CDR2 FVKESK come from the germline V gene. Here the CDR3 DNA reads TGTGCCAGCAGCAATCCAGGGGACGGGTACGAGCAGTACTTC. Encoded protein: CASSNPGDGYEQYF.

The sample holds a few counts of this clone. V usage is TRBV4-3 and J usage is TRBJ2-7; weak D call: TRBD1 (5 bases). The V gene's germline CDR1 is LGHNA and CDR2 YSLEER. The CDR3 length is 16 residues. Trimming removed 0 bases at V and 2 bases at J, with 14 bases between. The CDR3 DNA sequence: TGCGCCAGCAGCCAAGATTTTAGCCAGGGTCCCTACGAGCAGTACTTC. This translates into CASSQDFSQGPYEQYF.

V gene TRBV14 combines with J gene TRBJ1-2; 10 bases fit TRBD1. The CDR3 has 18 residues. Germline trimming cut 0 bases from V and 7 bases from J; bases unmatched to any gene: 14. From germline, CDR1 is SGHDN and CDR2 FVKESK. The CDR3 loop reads CASSQDPFGQGGLSGYTF. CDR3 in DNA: TGTGCCAGCAGCCAAGATCCCTTTGGACAGGGGGGTCTAAGTGGCTACACCTTC.

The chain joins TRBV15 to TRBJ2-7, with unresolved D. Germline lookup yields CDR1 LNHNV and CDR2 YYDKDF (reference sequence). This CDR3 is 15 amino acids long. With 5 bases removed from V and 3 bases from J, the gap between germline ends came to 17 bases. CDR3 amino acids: CATSRRSAEDYEQYF. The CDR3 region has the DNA TGTGCCACCAGCCGTCGTTCGGCGGAAGACTACGAGCAGTACTTC.

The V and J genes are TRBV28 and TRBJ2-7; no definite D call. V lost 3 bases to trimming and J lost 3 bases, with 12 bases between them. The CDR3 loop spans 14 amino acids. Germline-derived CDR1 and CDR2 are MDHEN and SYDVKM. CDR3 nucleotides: TGTGCCAGCAGTTTCTCTCAGGCAGTCTACGAGCAGTACTTC. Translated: CASSFSQAVYEQYF. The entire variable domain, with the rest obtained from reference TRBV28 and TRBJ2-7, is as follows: DVKVTQSSRYLVKRTGEKVFLECVQDMDHENMFWYRQDPGLGLRLIYFSYDVKMKEKGDIPEGYSVSREKKERFSLILESASTNQTSMYLCASSFSQAVYEQYFGPGTRLTVT.

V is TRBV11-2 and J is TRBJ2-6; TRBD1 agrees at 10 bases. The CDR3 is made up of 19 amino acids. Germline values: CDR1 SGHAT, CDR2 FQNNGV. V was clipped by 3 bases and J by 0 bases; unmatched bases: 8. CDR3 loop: CASSLTGGSHYSGANVLTF. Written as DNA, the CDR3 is TGTGCCAGCAGCTTGACAGGGGGCTCACACTACTCTGGGGCCAACGTCCTGACTTTC.

CDR3 nucleotides: TGTGCCAGCAGCTTGACAGGGAAAGGGTCCAATGAGCAGTTCTTC. It yields the protein CASSLTGKGSNEQFF. The rearrangement joins TRBV7-2 to TRBJ2-1, with 7 nucleotides matching TRBD1. V lost 3 bases and J lost 6; bases outside the gene matches: 8. The germline V gene encodes CDR1 SGHTA and CDR2 FQGNSA. The CDR3 consists of 15 residues.

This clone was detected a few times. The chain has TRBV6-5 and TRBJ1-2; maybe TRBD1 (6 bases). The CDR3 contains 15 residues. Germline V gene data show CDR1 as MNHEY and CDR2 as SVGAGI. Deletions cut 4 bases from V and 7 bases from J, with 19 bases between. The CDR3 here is CASSLVWTDGSGYTF. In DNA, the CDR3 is TGTGCCAGCAGTTTAGTGTGGACAGATGGATCTGGCTACACCTTC.

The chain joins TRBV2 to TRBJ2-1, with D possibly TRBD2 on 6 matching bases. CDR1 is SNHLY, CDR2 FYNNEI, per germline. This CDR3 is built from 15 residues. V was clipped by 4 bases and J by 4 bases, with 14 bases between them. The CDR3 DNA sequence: TGTGCCAGCAGTGGGGGGACTCCCACTTACAATGAGCAGTTCTTC. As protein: CASSGGTPTYNEQFF.